The 18 T cell receptor beta chains given below trace back to one sample, sequenced in a study of CD8 T cells in Susac syndrome. Random hexamers were used to reverse transcribe roughly 0.45 to 1 ug of RNA. TCRdb ran MiXCR on the immunoSEQ multiplex PCR reads and lists one entry per CDR3 protein. The sample lists 180,000 or so distinct CDR3 sequences, around 94% occurring once. The specimen was CD4+ T cells from PBMCs. The receptors stem from a human donor in good health.

The chain employs TRBV11-2 and TRBJ2-7; D might be TRBD2 (5 bases). This CDR3 spans 14 amino acids. V lost 5 bases and J lost 4, with 15 bases in between. CDR1 and CDR2 from the germline V gene are SGHAT and FQNNGV. The CDR3 protein is CASSPGVGVYEQYF. The CDR3 DNA reads as TGTGCCAGCAGCCCCGGCGTCGGGGTATACGAGCAGTACTTC.

The rearrangement uses TRBV29-1 and TRBJ1-2, with D unresolved. Trimming took off 0 bases at V and 8 bases at J, with 13 bases between the two ends. Germline CDR1 and CDR2: SQVTM and ANQGSEA. This CDR3 spans 13 amino acids. CDR3 coding DNA: TGCAGCGTTGAAGATCGGCCGGGGAGCGGCTACACCTTC. It yields the protein CSVEDRPGSGYTF.

The chain links TRBV14 to TRBJ2-3, with TRBD2 as a possible D gene (7 bases). CDR1 is SGHDN, CDR2 FVKESK, per germline. The CDR3 runs to 16 residues. The V gene lost 4 bases and the J gene lost 6 bases, with 20 bases spanning the gap. The CDR3 protein is CASSLSGGRLTDTQYF. The CDR3 DNA sequence: TGTGCCAGCAGCCTATCGGGGGGCCGCTTGACGGATACGCAGTATTTT.

The rearrangement joins TRBV3-1 to TRBJ1-1; D might be TRBD1 (6 bases). CDR1 is LGHDT and CDR2 is YNNKEL in the germline V gene (reference sequence). The CDR3 covers 14 residues. Trimming removed 0 bases from V and 5 bases from J, with 10 bases in between. The CDR3 loop reads CASSQDSGATEAFF. The CDR3 coding sequence is TGTGCCAGCAGCCAAGATTCGGGGGCTACTGAAGCTTTCTTT.

The V call is TRBV6-2 or TRBV6-3, the J call TRBJ2-7; possibly TRBD1 for D (5 bases). V lost 7 bases, J lost 0 bases, and 13 bases lay in between. CDR1 and CDR2 (germline): MNHEY, SVGEGT. CDR3 size: 14 residues. The CDR3 bases are TGTGCCAGCAAGGTGAGCCAGGGCTCCTACGAGCAGTACTTC. Amino acid sequence: CASKVSQGSYEQYF.

This clonotype appeared once. The chain carries TRBV24-1 and TRBJ2-3; no firm D call. V lost 3 bases and J lost 6, with 6 bases in between. Germline CDR1 and CDR2: KGHDR and SFDVKD. This CDR3 contains 12 residues. The CDR3 DNA follows: TGTGCCACCAGTGATGGTGTGGATACGCAGTATTTT. Translation: CATSDGVDTQYF.

This chain uses TRBV29-1 with TRBJ2-5; 13 nucleotides align to TRBD2. V was pared by 6 bases and J by 12 bases, with 7 bases of the junction left unmatched. The germline V gene has CDR1 SQVTM and CDR2 ANQGSEA. The CDR3 covers 12 residues. The chain's CDR3 is CSVTTSGGEKYF. In nucleotides, the CDR3 is TGCAGCGTGACCACTAGCGGGGGGGAAAAGTACTTC.

This clonotype was seen once. This chain links TRBV4-3 with TRBJ1-1; D perhaps matches TRBD1 (6 bases). Germline lookup yields CDR1 LGHNA and CDR2 YSLEER. V was pared by 7 bases and J by 0 bases, with 15 bases between. CDR3 length: 15 residues. DNA for the CDR3: TGCGCCAGCACCCTCGGACAGACTATGAACACTGAAGCTTTCTTT. Amino acid sequence: CASTLGQTMNTEAFF.

This sequence joins TRBV30 and TRBJ2-2; 13 bases align to TRBD2. V shed 4 bases, J shed 4 bases, and the junction held 9 bases outside the gene matches. Germline CDR1 reads GTSNPN; CDR2 reads SVGIG (reference sequence). The CDR3 consists of 17 residues. CDR3 amino acids: CAWITSGGAGGTGELFF. The CDR3 bases are TGTGCCTGGATCACTAGCGGGGGGGCAGGTGGCACCGGGGAGCTGTTTTTT.

The rearrangement uses TRBV21-1 and TRBJ2-3; the table names TRBD1, a call not compared with the DNA. TRBV21-1 is a recognized pseudogene. The CDR3 sequence is 17 residues long. The CDR3 spells CASSKDEAAGRTDTQYF. CDR3 bases: TGTGCCAGCAGCAAAGATGAGGCGGCGGGGCGCACAGATACGCAGTATTTT.

The chain is built from TRBV7-9 and TRBJ2-3, with D hard to call. CDR3 length equals 13 residues. Germline CDR1 is SEHNR and CDR2 is FQNEAQ (reference sequence). V gave up 7 bases and J gave up 4 bases, with 12 bases separating them. The CDR3, as DNA: TGTGCCAGCATCCTCCAAGAATCAGATACGCAGTATTTT. It is translated as CASILQESDTQYF.

The V gene is TRBV5-1, the J gene TRBJ2-5, with a tentative D call TRBD2 (6 bases). V lost 0 bases, J lost 3 bases, and 15 bases lay in between. The CDR3 covers 16 residues. The germline CDR1 and CDR2 sequences are SGHRS and YFSETQ. DNA for the CDR3: TGCGCCAGCAGCTTGGCCTTGGCTAGCGAAGAAGAGACCCAGTACTTC. As protein: CASSLALASEEETQYF.

The chain carries TRBV20-1 and TRBJ1-1; a weak D match, TRBD1 (6 bases). Trimming pared 8 bases from V and 0 bases from J, leaving 16 bases between. This CDR3 is built from 14 residues. Germline values: CDR1 DFQATT, CDR2 SNEGSKA (reference sequence). CDR3 region: CSFQGHGMNTEAFF. In nucleotides, the CDR3 is TGCAGTTTCCAGGGGCACGGCATGAACACTGAAGCTTTCTTT.

The J gene is TRBJ1-2, the V gene TRBV2; D is undetermined. The CDR3 extends over 13 amino acids. Germline V gene sequence: CDR1 SNHLY, CDR2 FYNNEI. V dropped 2 bases and J dropped 7 bases, with 11 bases sitting between them. The CDR3: CASSELPNGGYTF. The CDR3, as DNA: TGTGCCAGCAGTGAATTGCCAAACGGTGGCTACACCTTC.

This clonotype was seen just once. This rearrangement joins TRBV29-1 to TRBJ2-1, with TRBD1 matching 10 bases. The CDR3 loop spans 14 amino acids. Unmatched junction bases numbered 9, after V lost 4 bases and J lost 9 bases. The germline V gene has CDR1 SQVTM and CDR2 ANQGSEA. The CDR3 DNA sequence: TGCAGCGTTGTGAGGGACAGGGGTTATGGTGAGCAGTTCTTC. This sequence encodes CSVVRDRGYGEQFF.

A word on this clonotype: An end of the junction differs from the germline gene, which may be a read error. The chain links TRBV20-1 to TRBJ2-7; 8 nucleotides line up with TRBD1. Germline V lookup: CDR1 DFQATT, CDR2 SNEGSKA (reference sequence). This CDR3 contains 13 residues. DNA of the CDR3: TGCAGTGCTAGAGATTATACAGGACAGGGCAACCACTTC. Amino acids: CSARDYTGQGNHF.

The CDR3 DNA sequence: TGCGCCAGCAGCCTCGGGGGCTACGGTGAGCAGTTCTTC. Its protein product is CASSLGGYGEQFF. The gene calls are TRBV4-1 and TRBJ2-1, with D tentatively TRBD1 or TRBD2 (6 bases each). CDR1 and CDR2 (germline): MGHRA, YSYEKL. The V end lost 4 bases, the J end lost 9 bases, and 13 bases lay between the germline ends. The CDR3 is 13 residues long.

CDR3 in amino acids: CASRYRDGNSNQPQHF. CDR3 coding DNA: TGTGCCAGCCGATACCGGGACGGAAATAGCAATCAGCCCCAGCATTTT. This chain uses TRBV6-5 with TRBJ1-5; TRBD1 is a possible D gene (5 bases). Trimming cost V 8 bases and J 0 bases, with 17 bases left between them. Germline CDR1 and CDR2: MNHEY and SVGAGI. This CDR3 has 16 residues.